This T cell receptor (beta chain) was recorded in a study of blood T cell repertoires in COVID-19. Study context: In each case, the material was cDNA or gDNA derived from T cells, B-cell-depleted T cells, or PBMCs.

CDR3 length: 18 amino acids. The germline CDR1 and CDR2 sequences are LNHDA and SQIVND (reference sequence). V lost 2 bases and J lost 0, with 14 bases in between. Sequencing was performed with immunoSEQ multiplex PCR; in TCRdb, only in-frame clones are kept and a portion is missing. The sample has about 94,000 clones, 87% seen once. The clonotype originates from a woman at least 80 years old with acute or convalescent COVID-19. The chain is built from TRBV19 and TRBJ1-6; D ambiguous. Sequencing input: peripheral blood. The CDR3 is CASSISFRASSYNSPLHF. For the CDR3, the DNA is TGTGCCAGTAGTATAAGTTTCCGCGCCTCCTCCTATAATTCACCCCTCCACTTT.